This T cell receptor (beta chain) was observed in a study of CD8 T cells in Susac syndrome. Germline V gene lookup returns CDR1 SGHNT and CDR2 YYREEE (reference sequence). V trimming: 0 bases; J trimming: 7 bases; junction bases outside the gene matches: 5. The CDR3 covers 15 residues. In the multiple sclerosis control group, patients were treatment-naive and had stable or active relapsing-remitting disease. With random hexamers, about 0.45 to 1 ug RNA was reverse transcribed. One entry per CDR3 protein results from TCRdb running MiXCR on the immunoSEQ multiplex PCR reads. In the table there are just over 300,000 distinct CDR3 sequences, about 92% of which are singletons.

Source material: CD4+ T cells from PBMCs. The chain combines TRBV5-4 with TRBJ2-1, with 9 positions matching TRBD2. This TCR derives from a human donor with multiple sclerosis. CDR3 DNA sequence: TGTGCCAGCAGCTTGGCGCGGGGGGGCTTTAATGAGCAGTTCTTC. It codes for CASSLARGGFNEQFF.